This T cell receptor beta chain was profiled in a study of CD8 T cells in ankylosing spondylitis. Germline V gene lookup returns CDR1 ENHRY and CDR2 SYGVKD. Trimming stripped 0 bases from V and 7 bases from J, with 6 bases between. The length of the CDR3 is 12 residues. With molecular barcodes, quantitative 5'-RACE was used to make the TCR beta libraries. MiXCR, run by TCRdb on the 5' RACE reads, gives a single entry per CDR3 protein. This sample has 120,000 or so distinct CDR3 sequences, with roughly 15% found just once. Study-wide points: In ankylosing spondylitis patients, matched synovial fluid reportedly showed significant enrichment of disease-linked clones. Reactive arthritis synovial fluid and blood were previously reported to contain some motif variants. Seven to nine highly homologous variants formed a TCR beta motif that appeared characteristic of ankylosing spondylitis blood.

As to this clonotype: Its antigen is undetermined.

The source of this sequence is a female donor with ankylosing spondylitis or in good health (not recorded which). The chain links TRBV10-3 to TRBJ1-1; D ambiguous. Input material: blood, either unsorted or a sorted T cell fraction (not recorded which). The CDR3, as DNA: TGTGCCATCAGTGAGTCGCAGTTTGAAGCTTTCTTT. Residues: CAISESQFEAFF.